This T cell receptor beta chain emerged from a study of cytomegalovirus exposure and HLA in healthy donors. On the study more broadly: One earlier analysis, a look at 150 million to 200 million T cells, found some 120 million unique TCR beta sequences.

The PCR used 60 Vbeta and 13 Jbeta primers. The protocol was immunoSEQ multiplex PCR, while the TCRdb copy is restricted to in-frame clones and leaves out a portion. The table has about 120,000 clones, 8% to 10% seen once; the top ten hold 2.5% to 3.5%. Broader study findings: Upon later analysis, TCR association rates were observed to vary by HLA locus, being highest for DRB1 and lowest for HLA-C.

This clone has ten or more counts. Its antigen is as yet unknown. CDR3 length: 14 amino acids. The germline V gene has CDR1 MDHEN and CDR2 SYDVKM. J was trimmed by 8 bases and V by 5 bases; bases with no gene match: 9. The sample was PBMCs. The TCR was taken from a young man in good health and CMV-seronegative. This chain joins TRBV28 and TRBJ2-4, with 7 bases aligning to TRBD1. Here the CDR3 reads CASSPPTGQYIQYF. The CDR3 DNA sequence: TGTGCCAGCAGTCCCCCGACGGGACAGTACATTCAGTACTTC.